This TCR beta chain was sequenced in a study of CD8 T cells in ankylosing spondylitis. Whole-study results and caveats: Matched synovial fluid from ankylosing spondylitis patients was reported to be enriched for disease-linked clones. A TCR beta motif of 7 to 9 highly homologous variants seemed to mark ankylosing spondylitis blood.

Library preparation for TCR beta used quantitative 5'-RACE with molecular barcodes. Via MiXCR, TCRdb re-called the 5' RACE reads, giving one row per CDR3 protein. The table has approximately 540,000 distinct CDR3 sequences, about 13% seen once. Germline CDR1 reads SGHAT; CDR2 reads FQNNGV. Trimming pared 4 bases from V and 3 bases from J, leaving 10 bases between. The CDR3 consists of 14 residues. As regards this clonotype: What it binds is unknown.

V gene TRBV11-2 combines with J gene TRBJ2-1; D is unclear. This receptor was taken from a male donor with ankylosing spondylitis. The specimen sequenced was blood, either unsorted or a sorted T cell fraction (not recorded which). DNA for the CDR3: TGTGCCAGCAGCTCCTCCGCACTCTACAATGAGCAGTTCTTC. Translated, it gives CASSSSALYNEQFF.